This T cell receptor beta chain is from a study of T cells of healthy individuals. This clonotype appeared many times. TCRdb independently ran MiXCR on the 5' RACE reads; one entry per CDR3 protein. The sample has 35,000 to 45,000 distinct CDR3 sequences; about 4.2% are singletons. The CDR3 consists of 14 residues. The germline V and J ends were trimmed by 5 bases and 3 bases, with 10 bases remaining between them. The TCR comes from a human donor in good health. The chain has TRBV12-3 or TRBV12-4 and TRBJ1-4; perhaps TRBD1 as D (6 bases). The CDR3 DNA sequence: TGTGCCAGCAGTCCGGGACACTCTAATGAAAAACTGTTTTTT. Translating it yields CASSPGHSNEKLFF.